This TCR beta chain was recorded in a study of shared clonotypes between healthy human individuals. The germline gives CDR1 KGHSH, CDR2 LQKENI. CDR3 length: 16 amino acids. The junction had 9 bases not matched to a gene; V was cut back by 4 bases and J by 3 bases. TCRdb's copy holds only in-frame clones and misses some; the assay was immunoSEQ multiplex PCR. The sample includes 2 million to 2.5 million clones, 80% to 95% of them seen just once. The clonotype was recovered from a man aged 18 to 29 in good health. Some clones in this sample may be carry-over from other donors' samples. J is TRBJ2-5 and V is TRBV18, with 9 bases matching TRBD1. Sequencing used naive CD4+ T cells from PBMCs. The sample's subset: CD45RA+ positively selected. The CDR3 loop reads CASSLYATGGKETQYF. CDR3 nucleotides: TGTGCCAGCTCACTTTACGCGACAGGGGGAAAAGAGACCCAGTACTTC.